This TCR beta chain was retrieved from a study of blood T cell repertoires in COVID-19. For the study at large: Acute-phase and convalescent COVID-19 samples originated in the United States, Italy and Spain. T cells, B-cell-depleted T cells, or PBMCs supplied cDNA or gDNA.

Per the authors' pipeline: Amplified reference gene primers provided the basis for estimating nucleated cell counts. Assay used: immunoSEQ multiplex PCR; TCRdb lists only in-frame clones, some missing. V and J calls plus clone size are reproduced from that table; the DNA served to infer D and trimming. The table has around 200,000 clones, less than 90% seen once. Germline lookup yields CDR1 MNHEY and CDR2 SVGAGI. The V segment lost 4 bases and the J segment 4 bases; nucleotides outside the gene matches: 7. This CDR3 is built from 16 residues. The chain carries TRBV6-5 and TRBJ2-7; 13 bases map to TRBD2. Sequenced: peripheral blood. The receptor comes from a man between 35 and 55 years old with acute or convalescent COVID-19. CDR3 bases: TGTGCCAGCAGTTCGTGGACTAGCGGGAGTATATACGAGCAGTACTTC. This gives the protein CASSSWTSGSIYEQYF.